This T cell receptor (beta chain) was sequenced during a study of CD8 T cells in Susac syndrome. RNA in amounts of roughly 0.5 to 1 ug was reverse transcribed with random hexamers. It was immunoSEQ multiplex PCR that amplified TCR beta CDR3 across 54 Vbeta and 13 Jbeta. TCRdb called the immunoSEQ multiplex PCR reads again in MiXCR, with one record for every CDR3 protein. The sample holds about 190,000 distinct CDR3 sequences, roughly 92% seen once. This CDR3 has 17 amino acids. With 4 bases removed from V and 7 bases from J, the gap between germline ends came to 28 bases. The germline V gene encodes CDR1 GTSNPN and CDR2 SVGIG (reference sequence).

The chain has TRBV30 and TRBJ2-5, with D possibly being TRBD2 (8 bases). This clonotype was obtained from a human donor in good health. Input material: CD4+ T cells from PBMCs. CDR3 residues: CAWKPTGGDSRKGTQYF. CDR3 nucleotide sequence: TGTGCCTGGAAACCTACGGGGGGGGACAGTAGGAAGGGGACCCAGTACTTC.